The present T cell receptor beta chain was sequenced within a study of control samples from healthy donors and cancer patients. The CDR3 contains 14 residues. Germline V gene data show CDR1 as LNHDA and CDR2 as SQIVND (reference sequence). The ends were cut back, 3 bases at V and 5 bases at J, with 12 bases in the middle. Generated by immunoSEQ multiplex PCR, the TCRdb table keeps only in-frame clones and is missing some. The table lists 150,000 to 200,000 clones, 91% of them singletons. The source of this sequence is a woman aged 40 to 50 in good health. The chain couples TRBV19 to TRBJ2-3; D perhaps matches TRBD2 (6 bases). Material for sequencing was blood. For the CDR3, the DNA is TGTGCCAGTAGTATGTATCAGGGACTAGATACGCAGTATTTT. Translation: CASSMYQGLDTQYF.